These 2 T cell receptor beta chains were all obtained from the same sample, sequenced in a study of response to subunit inactivated influenza vaccine. TCRdb recomputed calls from the RT-PCR reads with MiXCR, one row per CDR3 protein. This sample yields about 780,000 distinct CDR3 sequences, of which around 20% are seen a single time; approximately 11% belongs to the top ten. Sequencing used PBMCs from blood, obtained 4 to 6 days after vaccination. The source of these receptors is a middle-aged man who received an inactivated influenza vaccine.

This clonotype has a handful of counts. The chain recombines TRBV28 with TRBJ2-1; 7 nucleotides match TRBD1. Germline V gene sequence: CDR1 MDHEN, CDR2 SYDVKM. This CDR3 is built from 18 residues. V lost 7 bases, J lost 0 bases, and 15 bases stayed unmatched. The CDR3 is CASIVAPGGRGSYNEQFF. In DNA, the CDR3 is TGTGCCAGCATCGTGGCTCCAGGGGGACGAGGCTCCTACAATGAGCAGTTCTTC.

The table lists this clonotype with a few counts. The V gene is TRBV12-3 or TRBV12-4, the J gene TRBJ2-4, with D perhaps given as TRBD1 or TRBD2 (5 bases each). V was cut by 3 bases and J by 11 bases, with 23 bases left in between. The length of the CDR3 is 16 residues. The chain's CDR3 is CASSLGLAYPVGVQYF. The CDR3 DNA sequence: TGTGCCAGCAGTTTGGGGCTAGCTTATCCGGTTGGGGTTCAGTACTTC.